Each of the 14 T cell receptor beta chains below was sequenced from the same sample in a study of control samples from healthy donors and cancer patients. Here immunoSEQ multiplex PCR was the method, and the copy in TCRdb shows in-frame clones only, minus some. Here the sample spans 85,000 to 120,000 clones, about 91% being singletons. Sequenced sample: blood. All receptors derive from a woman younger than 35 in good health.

The CDR3 nucleotides read TGTGCCAGCAGCACCCGTTCTAGCGGGAGGGCGAGGGAGACCCAGTACTTC. Protein sequence: CASSTRSSGRARETQYF. The chain has TRBV7-2 and TRBJ2-5, with 12 positions matching TRBD2. V lost 5 bases to trimming and J lost 5 bases; unmatched junction nucleotides: 12. This CDR3 comprises 17 residues. Per the germline V gene, CDR1 is SGHTA and CDR2 is FQGNSA.

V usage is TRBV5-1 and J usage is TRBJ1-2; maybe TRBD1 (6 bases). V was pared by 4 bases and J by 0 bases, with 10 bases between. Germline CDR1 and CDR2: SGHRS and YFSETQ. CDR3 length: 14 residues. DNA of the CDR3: TGCGCCAGCAGCAGGGACACCTCTAACTATGGCTACACCTTC. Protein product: CASSRDTSNYGYTF.

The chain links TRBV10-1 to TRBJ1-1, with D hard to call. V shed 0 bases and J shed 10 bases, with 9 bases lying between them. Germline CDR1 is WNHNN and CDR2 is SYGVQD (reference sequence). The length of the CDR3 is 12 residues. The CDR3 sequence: CASSESRVVAFF. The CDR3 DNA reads TGCGCCAGCAGTGAGTCGCGAGTAGTAGCTTTCTTT.

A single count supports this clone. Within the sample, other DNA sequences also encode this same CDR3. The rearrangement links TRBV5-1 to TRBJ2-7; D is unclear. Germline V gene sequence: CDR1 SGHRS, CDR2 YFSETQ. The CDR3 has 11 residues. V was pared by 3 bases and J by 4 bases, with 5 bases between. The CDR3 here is CASSSSYEQYF. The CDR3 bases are TGCGCCAGCAGCTCCAGTTACGAGCAGTACTTC.

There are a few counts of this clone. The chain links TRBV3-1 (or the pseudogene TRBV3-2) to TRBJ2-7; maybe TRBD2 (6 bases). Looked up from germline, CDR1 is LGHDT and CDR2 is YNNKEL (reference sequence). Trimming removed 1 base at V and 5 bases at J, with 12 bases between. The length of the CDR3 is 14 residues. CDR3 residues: CASSQAGGNDEQYF. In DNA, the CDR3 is TGTGCCAGCAGCCAAGCCGGGGGTAACGACGAGCAGTACTTC.

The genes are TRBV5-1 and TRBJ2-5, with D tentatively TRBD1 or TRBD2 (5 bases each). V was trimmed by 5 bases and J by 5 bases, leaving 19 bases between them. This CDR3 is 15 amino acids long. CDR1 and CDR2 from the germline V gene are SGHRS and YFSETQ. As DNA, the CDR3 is TGCGCCAGCAGACGAGGGACGGGGCTCCGGGAGACCCAGTACTTC. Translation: CASRRGTGLRETQYF.

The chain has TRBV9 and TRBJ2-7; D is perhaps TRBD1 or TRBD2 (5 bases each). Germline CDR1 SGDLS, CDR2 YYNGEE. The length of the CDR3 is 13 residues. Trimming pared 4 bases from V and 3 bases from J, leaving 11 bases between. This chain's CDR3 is CASSLYGGYEQYF. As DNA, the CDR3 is TGTGCCAGCAGCTTGTATGGGGGCTACGAGCAGTACTTC.

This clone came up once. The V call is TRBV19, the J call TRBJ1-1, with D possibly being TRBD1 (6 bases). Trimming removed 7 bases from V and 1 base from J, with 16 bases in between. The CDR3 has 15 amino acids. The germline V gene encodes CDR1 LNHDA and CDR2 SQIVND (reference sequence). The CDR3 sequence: CASNGNRVGNTEAFF. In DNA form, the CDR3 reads TGTGCCAGTAATGGGAACAGGGTCGGGAACACTGAAGCTTTCTTT.

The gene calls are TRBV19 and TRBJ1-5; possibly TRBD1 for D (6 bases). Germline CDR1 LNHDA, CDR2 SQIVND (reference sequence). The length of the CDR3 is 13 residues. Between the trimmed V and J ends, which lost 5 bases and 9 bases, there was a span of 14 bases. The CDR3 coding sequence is TGTGCCAGTAGTGACAGGAGCAGCATGCCCCAGCATTTT. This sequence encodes CASSDRSSMPQHF.

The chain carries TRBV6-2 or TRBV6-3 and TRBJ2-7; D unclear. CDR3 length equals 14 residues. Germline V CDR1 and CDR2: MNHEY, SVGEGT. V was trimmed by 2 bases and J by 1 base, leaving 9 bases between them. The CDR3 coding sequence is TGTGCCAGCAGTTACCCCGACGCGTCCTACGAGCAGTACTTC. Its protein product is CASSYPDASYEQYF.

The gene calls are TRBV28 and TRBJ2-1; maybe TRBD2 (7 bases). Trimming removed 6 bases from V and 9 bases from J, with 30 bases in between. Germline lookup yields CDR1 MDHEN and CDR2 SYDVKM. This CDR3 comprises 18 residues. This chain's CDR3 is CASSTALSGGLGVCEQFF. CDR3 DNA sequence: TGTGCCAGCAGCACGGCCCTATCGGGGGGCCTTGGGGTGTGTGAGCAGTTCTTC.

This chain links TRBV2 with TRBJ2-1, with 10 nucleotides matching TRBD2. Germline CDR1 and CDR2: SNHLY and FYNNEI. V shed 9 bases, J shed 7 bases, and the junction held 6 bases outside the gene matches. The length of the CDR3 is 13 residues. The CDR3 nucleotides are TGTGCCAGAGGGGGACTAGCGCTTAATGAGCAGTTCTTC. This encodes CARGGLALNEQFF.

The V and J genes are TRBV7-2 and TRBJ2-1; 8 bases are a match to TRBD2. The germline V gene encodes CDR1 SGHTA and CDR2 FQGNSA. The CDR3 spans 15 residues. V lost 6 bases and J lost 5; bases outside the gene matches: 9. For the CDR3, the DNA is TGTGCCAGCAGGGAGTCCGGGAGGGGAAACAATGAGCAGTTCTTC. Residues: CASRESGRGNNEQFF.

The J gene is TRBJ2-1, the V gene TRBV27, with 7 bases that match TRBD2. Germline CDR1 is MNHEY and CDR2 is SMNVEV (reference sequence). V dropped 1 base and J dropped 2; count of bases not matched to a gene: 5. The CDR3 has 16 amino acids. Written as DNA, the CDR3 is TGTGCCAGCAGTTTATTTTCCGGGACTACCTACAATGAGCAGTTCTTC. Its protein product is CASSLFSGTTYNEQFF.